A selection of T cell receptor beta chains follows, all from one sample in a study of T-cell memory formation after mild COVID-19. MiXCR was run by TCRdb on the 5' RACE reads, yielding one entry per CDR3 protein. Counted here are hundreds of thousands of distinct CDR3 sequences, about a sixth occurring once; the ten biggest clones make up approximately 12%. Sample: PBMCs or a T cell subset sorted from them (not recorded which). The source is an adult woman who had mild COVID-19 (a few samples of this study predate the infection). Cell type and time point are not known. Each CDR3 is given with its conserved first and last residue. Fields, in order: CDR3 length, J gene, D gene, V gene, clone size, CDR3 DNA, CDR3 protein. A D gene is named only where the DNA matches it firmly. A clone size is listed for some rows: how often the clone was seen (once, few, many), or a class if it is expanded.

CDR3 length: 15; J gene: TRBJ2-3; D gene: NA; V gene: TRBV5-1; clone size: NA; CDR3 DNA: TGCGCCAGCACCCGGTCTGGGCATAGCACAGATACGCAGTATTTT; CDR3 protein: CASTRSGHSTDTQYF
CDR3 length: 14; J gene: TRBJ2-4; D gene: TRBD2; V gene: TRBV5-4; clone size: NA; CDR3 DNA: TGTGCCACCACCACGTGGCGGGAGAAAAACATTCAGTACTTC; CDR3 protein: CATTTWREKNIQYF
CDR3 length: 17; J gene: TRBJ2-3; D gene: TRBD2; V gene: TRBV12-3/TRBV12-4; clone size: NA; CDR3 DNA: TGTGCCAGCAGCCCTGAGGACATAGCGGGAGGGTCAGATACGCAGTATTTT; CDR3 protein: CASSPEDIAGGSDTQYF
CDR3 length: 14; J gene: TRBJ2-1; D gene: NA; V gene: TRBV5-1; clone size: NA; CDR3 DNA: TGCGCCAGCAGCTTTGGGGAGGGGGCCTATGAGCAGTTCTTC; CDR3 protein: CASSFGEGAYEQFF
CDR3 length: 16; J gene: TRBJ1-1; D gene: NA; V gene: TRBV11-3; clone size: NA; CDR3 DNA: TGTGCCAGCAGCTTAGATCGCGCACCCATGAACACTGAAGCTTTCTTT; CDR3 protein: CASSLDRAPMNTEAFF
CDR3 length: 12; J gene: TRBJ2-7; D gene: NA; V gene: TRBV20-1; clone size: few; CDR3 DNA: TGCAGTGCTAGACGAGGCGCCAGCGAGCAGTACTTC; CDR3 protein: CSARRGASEQYF
CDR3 length: 16; J gene: TRBJ2-7; D gene: TRBD1; V gene: TRBV19; clone size: NA; CDR3 DNA: TGTGCCAGTACCTCAAACCGACAGGGGGCTATCGACGAGCAGTACTTC; CDR3 protein: CASTSNRQGAIDEQYF
CDR3 length: 16; J gene: TRBJ1-1; D gene: TRBD1; V gene: TRBV5-5; clone size: NA; CDR3 DNA: TGTGCCAGCAGCGTCCGGGACAGGGGGCAGAATGGTGAAGCTTTCTTT; CDR3 protein: CASSVRDRGQNGEAFF
CDR3 length: 17; J gene: TRBJ2-3; D gene: TRBD1; V gene: TRBV7-6; clone size: NA; CDR3 DNA: TGTGCCAGCAGCTTAGTAGGGACAGGGGACGACACAGATACGCAGTATTTT; CDR3 protein: CASSLVGTGDDTDTQYF
CDR3 length: 16; J gene: TRBJ2-3; D gene: TRBD2; V gene: TRBV5-5; clone size: NA; CDR3 DNA: TGTGCCAGCAGCTCGGTAGCGGGAGGGTTCACAGATACGCAGTATTTT; CDR3 protein: CASSSVAGGFTDTQYF
CDR3 length: 15; J gene: TRBJ1-1; D gene: NA; V gene: TRBV12-3/TRBV12-4; clone size: few; CDR3 DNA: TGTGCCAGTAGCGGGCGGGCGCCGAGGAACACTGAAGCTTTCTTT; CDR3 protein: CASSGRAPRNTEAFF
CDR3 length: 15; J gene: TRBJ2-1; D gene: NA; V gene: TRBV4-1; clone size: few; CDR3 DNA: TGCGCCAGCAGCCAAGTAGGTAGCTGGCCCAATGAGCAGTTCTTC; CDR3 protein: CASSQVGSWPNEQFF
CDR3 length: 15; J gene: TRBJ2-3; D gene: TRBD2; V gene: TRBV9; clone size: NA; CDR3 DNA: TGTGCCAGCAGCGACTCGGGGGGAAGCTCGGATACGCAGTATTTT; CDR3 protein: CASSDSGGSSDTQYF
CDR3 length: 14; J gene: TRBJ2-1; D gene: NA; V gene: TRBV5-5; clone size: many; CDR3 DNA: TGTGCCAGCAGCCCAAGACAGACCTACAATGAGCAGTTCTTC; CDR3 protein: CASSPRQTYNEQFF
CDR3 length: 15; J gene: TRBJ2-5; D gene: TRBD2; V gene: TRBV9; clone size: NA; CDR3 DNA: TGTGCCAGCAGCAGCCTAGCGGGGGGGCCAGAGACCCAGTACTTC; CDR3 protein: CASSSLAGGPETQYF
CDR3 length: 12; J gene: TRBJ2-7; D gene: NA; V gene: TRBV24-1; clone size: NA; CDR3 DNA: TGTGCAACCCCGGGGCAGTCCTACGAGCAGTACTTC; CDR3 protein: CATPGQSYEQYF
CDR3 length: 15; J gene: TRBJ2-2; D gene: NA; V gene: TRBV7-3; clone size: many; CDR3 DNA: TGTGCCAGCAGCTCGACAGGGCAAGCGGGCGGGGAGCTGTTTTTT; CDR3 protein: CASSSTGQAGGELFF
CDR3 length: 15; J gene: TRBJ1-3; D gene: NA; V gene: TRBV12-3/TRBV12-4; clone size: few; CDR3 DNA: TGTGCCAGCAGACCCGGACAGAACTCTGGAAACACCATATATTTT; CDR3 protein: CASRPGQNSGNTIYF
CDR3 length: 13; J gene: TRBJ1-4; D gene: NA; V gene: TRBV7-2; clone size: NA; CDR3 DNA: TGTGCCACCAGAGACAGGTCTAATGAAAAACTGTTTTTT; CDR3 protein: CATRDRSNEKLFF
CDR3 length: 13; J gene: TRBJ2-4; D gene: NA; V gene: TRBV11-2; clone size: few; CDR3 DNA: TGTGCCAGCAGCTTAGCCAGTTGGAACATTCAGTACTTC; CDR3 protein: CASSLASWNIQYF
CDR3 length: 14; J gene: TRBJ2-2; D gene: TRBD2; V gene: TRBV7-9; clone size: NA; CDR3 DNA: TGTGCCCTCACCGGGGCGGGGGAAACCGGGGAGCGGTTTTTT; CDR3 protein: CALTGAGETGERFF
CDR3 length: 14; J gene: TRBJ2-7; D gene: TRBD2; V gene: TRBV7-6; clone size: NA; CDR3 DNA: TGTGCCAGCAGCTTACTAGCGGGAGGGGACGAGCAGTACTTC; CDR3 protein: CASSLLAGGDEQYF
CDR3 length: 12; J gene: TRBJ2-1; D gene: NA; V gene: TRBV20-1; clone size: few; CDR3 DNA: TGCAGTGCGGAGGGACAGTACAATGAGCAGTTCTTC; CDR3 protein: CSAEGQYNEQFF
CDR3 length: 13; J gene: TRBJ2-3; D gene: TRBD2; V gene: TRBV7-2; clone size: few; CDR3 DNA: TGTGCCAGCAGCCGGACTAGTCGGGATACGCAGTATTTT; CDR3 protein: CASSRTSRDTQYF
CDR3 length: 16; J gene: TRBJ1-2; D gene: TRBD1; V gene: TRBV10-3; clone size: few; CDR3 DNA: TGTGCCATCAGGGCCCCCGGGACAGGGTCTACCTATGGCTACACCTTC; CDR3 protein: CAIRAPGTGSTYGYTF
CDR3 length: 13; J gene: TRBJ2-5; D gene: NA; V gene: TRBV6-6; clone size: NA; CDR3 DNA: TGTGCCAGCCAGGTGCAGGAGCAAGAGACCCAGTACTTC; CDR3 protein: CASQVQEQETQYF
CDR3 length: 13; J gene: TRBJ2-2; D gene: NA; V gene: TRBV3-1; clone size: NA; CDR3 DNA: TGTGCCAGCAGCCAAGTACTAGCCGGGGAGCTGTTTTTT; CDR3 protein: CASSQVLAGELFF
CDR3 length: 18; J gene: TRBJ2-3; D gene: TRBD2; V gene: TRBV7-2; clone size: few; CDR3 DNA: TGTGCCAGCAGCTTAGTTGGGGGGTCAGCGGGGCCCACAGATACGCAGTATTTT; CDR3 protein: CASSLVGGSAGPTDTQYF
CDR3 length: 13; J gene: TRBJ2-7; D gene: NA; V gene: TRBV4-2; clone size: many; CDR3 DNA: TGTGCCAGCAGCCAAGATAACGGCCGGGCACAGTACTTC; CDR3 protein: CASSQDNGRAQYF
CDR3 length: 14; J gene: TRBJ1-2; D gene: TRBD1; V gene: TRBV27; clone size: few; CDR3 DNA: TGTGCCAGCAGTTTCGACAGGGGAGACTATGGCTACACCTTC; CDR3 protein: CASSFDRGDYGYTF
CDR3 length: 15; J gene: TRBJ2-3; D gene: NA; V gene: TRBV5-1; clone size: few; CDR3 DNA: TGCGCCAGCAGCTTGGAGCACAGATACACAGATACGCAGTATTTT; CDR3 protein: CASSLEHRYTDTQYF
CDR3 length: 17; J gene: TRBJ2-1; D gene: NA; V gene: TRBV7-6; clone size: few; CDR3 DNA: TGTGCCAGCAGCCCAGCCGATGGGATCGGGATATACAATGAGCAGTTCTTC; CDR3 protein: CASSPADGIGIYNEQFF
CDR3 length: 16; J gene: TRBJ2-1; D gene: TRBD1; V gene: TRBV12-3/TRBV12-4; clone size: few; CDR3 DNA: TGTGCCAGCAGTTCGAGACAGGGGGTGGCCTACAATGAGCAGTTCTTC; CDR3 protein: CASSSRQGVAYNEQFF
CDR3 length: 12; J gene: TRBJ1-2; D gene: TRBD1; V gene: TRBV30; clone size: NA; CDR3 DNA: TGTGCCGGGACAGGGGGAGCCGGCGGCTACACCTTC; CDR3 protein: CAGTGGAGGYTF
CDR3 length: 13; J gene: TRBJ1-1; D gene: NA; V gene: TRBV12-3/TRBV12-4; clone size: NA; CDR3 DNA: TGTGCCAGCAGTTACCTGACCTCCACTGAAGCTTTCTTT; CDR3 protein: CASSYLTSTEAFF
CDR3 length: 11; J gene: TRBJ2-7; D gene: NA; V gene: TRBV5-1; clone size: NA; CDR3 DNA: TGCGCCAGCAGCCTCCAGGGCCAGCAGTACTTC; CDR3 protein: CASSLQGQQYF
CDR3 length: 18; J gene: TRBJ2-3; D gene: TRBD2; V gene: TRBV12-3/TRBV12-4; clone size: few; CDR3 DNA: TGTGCCAGCAGTTTAGTCTGGCTAGCGGGGGGGTTAACAGATACGCAGTATTTT; CDR3 protein: CASSLVWLAGGLTDTQYF